Listed below are T cell receptor beta chains from one sample, sequenced in a study of blood T cells in healthy people across ages. MiXCR, run by TCRdb on the 5' RACE reads, gives a single entry per CDR3 protein. This sample has 600,000 to 650,000 distinct CDR3 sequences, with 58% found just once. Sequenced: blood. These receptors originate from a man aged 55 to 70 in good health. CDR3s include the opening cysteine and the closing phenylalanine or tryptophan. The D gene is left open where the match is weak. Expanded clones get a size class; other rows say once, few or many, or leave the size out.

D gene	V gene	clone size	J gene	CDR3 protein	CDR3 DNA
TRBD2	TRBV4-1	.	TRBJ2-1	CASSPRTSGNYNEQFF	TGCGCCAGCAGCCCGCGGACTAGCGGAAACTACAATGAGCAGTTCTTC
.	TRBV11-2	many	TRBJ2-7	CASSLDPYEQYF	TGTGCCAGCAGCTTAGACCCCTACGAGCAGTACTTC
.	TRBV29-1	.	TRBJ2-4	CSVVRLAKNIQYF	TGCAGCGTTGTGAGGCTAGCCAAAAACATTCAGTACTTC
TRBD2	TRBV25-1	few	TRBJ2-5	CASSELERGVQETQYF	TGTGCCAGCAGTGAATTGGAGCGGGGGGTCCAAGAGACCCAGTACTTC
TRBD2	TRBV5-6	.	TRBJ2-3	CASSLELAGVTDTQYF	TGTGCCAGCAGCTTGGAACTAGCGGGGGTCACAGATACGCAGTATTTT
.	TRBV6-6	.	TRBJ1-5	CASSGAGSGQPQHF	TGTGCCAGCAGTGGGGCAGGGTCAGGACAGCCCCAGCATTTT
TRBD2	TRBV3-1	.	TRBJ2-5	CASSQWKLAGQRETQYF	TGTGCCAGCAGCCAATGGAAACTAGCGGGGCAACGAGAGACCCAGTACTTC
.	TRBV20-1	.	TRBJ1-2	CSARDPFNYGYTF	TGCAGTGCTAGAGACCCGTTTAACTATGGCTACACCTTC
TRBD2	TRBV20-1	.	TRBJ2-3	CSATTSGRTDTQYF	TGCAGTGCCACCACTAGCGGGCGCACAGATACGCAGTATTTT
.	TRBV28	.	TRBJ2-3	CASSTDPVDTQYF	TGTGCCAGCAGTACAGACCCCGTTGATACGCAGTATTTT
TRBD1	TRBV29-1	.	TRBJ1-2	CSVAWGQGCGYTF	TGCAGCGTTGCTTGGGGACAGGGCTGCGGCTACACCTTC
.	TRBV5-1	many	TRBJ2-1	CASRVYDNEQFF	TGCGCCAGCAGAGTTTATGACAATGAGCAGTTCTTC
.	TRBV5-6	.	TRBJ1-2	CASSDGLYYGYTF	TGTGCCAGCAGCGACGGCCTATACTATGGCTACACCTTC
TRBD2	TRBV20-1	.	TRBJ2-1	CSATGTSGVAEQFF	TGCAGTGCAACCGGGACTAGCGGGGTAGCCGAGCAGTTCTTC
.	TRBV6-6	once	TRBJ1-5	CASRRQLNEPQHF	TGTGCCAGCAGAAGACAGCTTAATGAGCCCCAGCATTTT
.	TRBV4-2	many	TRBJ2-5	CASSQDQSWPGGETQYF	TGTGCCAGCAGCCAAGATCAAAGTTGGCCTGGGGGAGAGACCCAGTACTTC
.	TRBV29-1	.	TRBJ1-4	CSVDPGAGARPNEKLFF	TGCAGCGTTGATCCCGGGGCAGGGGCTCGCCCTAATGAAAAACTGTTTTTT